This TCR beta chain originates from a study of breast tumors, draining lymph nodes, adjacent tissues. General study findings and limits: The lymph node origin of tumor T cells was framed as consistent with a hypothesis, not demonstrated. Tumor repertoires ranked between lymph nodes and nontumor tissue in diversity, with V and J gene preferences.

This clonotype showed up just once. Antigen specificity is unknown. MiXCR was run by TCRdb on the multiplex PCR reads, yielding one entry per CDR3 protein. Found here are roughly 14,000 distinct CDR3 sequences, around 55% of them singletons; the top ten hold over 30%. Sequenced: tumor-adjacent breast tissue. This receptor was identified in a female donor with breast cancer. Some clones in this sample may be carry-over from other donors' samples.

The CDR3 region is CASSRGLAGLYEQYF. The CDR3 DNA follows: TGTGCCAGCAGCCGTGGACTAGCGGGTTTGTACGAGCAGTACTTC. V and J are TRBV3-1 and TRBJ2-7; 11 nucleotides agree with TRBD2. The germline CDR1 and CDR2 sequences are LGHDT and YNNKEL (reference sequence). CDR3 length equals 15 residues. With V trimmed by 4 bases and J by 4 bases, 6 bases remained unmatched.